The 21 T cell receptor beta chains below come from one sample, sequenced in a study of radiation and T cells in renal cell carcinoma. Noted time point: blood 2 weeks post-SBRT. As for treatment: 15 Gy SBRT to primary tumor, nephrectomy 4 weeks later. The method was immunoSEQ multiplex PCR; TCRdb's version includes in-frame clones alone and lacks a portion of them. The sample yields approximately 79,000 clones, 82% seen once. This specimen was blood, taken from a patient whose treatment included radiotherapy and nephrectomy. The receptors originated from a man aged 55-75 years with renal cell carcinoma.

This chain uses TRBV9 with TRBJ2-1; D may match TRBD1 or TRBD2 (5 bases each). V lost 3 bases and J lost 3, with 13 bases in between. Germline V gene sequence: CDR1 SGDLS, CDR2 YYNGEE. The length of the CDR3 is 15 residues. CDR3 residues: CASSAAGTGYNEQFF. The CDR3 nucleotides are TGTGCCAGCAGCGCCGCCGGGACGGGCTACAATGAGCAGTTCTTC.

This chain links TRBV5-1 with TRBJ2-5, with D possibly matching TRBD1 (7 bases). Germline loops: CDR1 SGHRS, CDR2 YFSETQ. The CDR3 is 14 residues long. V gave up 4 bases and J gave up 2 bases, with 12 bases separating them. CDR3 loop: CASSGGTVQETQYF. The CDR3 nucleotides are TGCGCCAGCAGCGGGGGGACAGTTCAAGAGACCCAGTACTTC. Supplemented by reference TRBV5-1 and TRBJ2-5, the full variable domain reads KAGVTQTPRYLIKTRGQQVTLSCSPISGHRSVSWYQQTPGQGLQFLFEYFSETQRNKGNFPGRFSGRQFSNSRSEMNVSTLELGDSALYLCASSGGTVQETQYFGPGTRLLVL.

This chain connects TRBV7-9 to TRBJ1-4; D ambiguous. With 3 bases removed from V and 7 bases from J, the gap between germline ends came to 15 bases. CDR3 length: 15 amino acids. CDR1 and CDR2 (germline): SEHNR, FQNEAQ (reference sequence). CDR3 sequence (DNA): TGTGCCAGCAGCTTCGGTCGACAAGAGGGTGAAAAACTGTTTTTT. Its protein is CASSFGRQEGEKLFF.

CDR3 loop: CASSLSDTQYF. The DNA of the CDR3 is TGCGCCAGCAGCCTATCAGATACGCAGTATTTT. The V call is TRBV4-1, the J call TRBJ2-3; no definite D call. V shed 4 bases and J shed 4 bases, with 3 bases lying between them. The CDR3 has 11 amino acids. The germline CDR1 and CDR2 sequences are MGHRA and YSYEKL.

This clone has a handful of counts. The rearrangement links TRBV5-1 to TRBJ1-1; tentatively, D is TRBD1 (6 bases). Between the trimmed V and J ends, which lost 3 bases and 1 base, there was a span of 10 bases. CDR1 is SGHRS, CDR2 YFSETQ, per germline. This CDR3 contains 14 residues. The CDR3 DNA sequence: TGCGCCAGCAGCTGGATACAGGGGAACACTGAAGCTTTCTTT. Translated: CASSWIQGNTEAFF.

The chain carries TRBV19 and TRBJ2-7; D gene unclear. The CDR3 totals 15 residues. Per the germline V gene, CDR1 is LNHDA and CDR2 is SQIVND (reference sequence). V gave up 0 bases and J gave up 0 bases, with 9 bases separating them. The CDR3 spells CASSIDLASSYEQYF. The CDR3 nucleotides are TGTGCCAGTAGTATAGATCTGGCCAGCTCCTACGAGCAGTACTTC.

There are a few counts of this clone. The chain couples TRBV2 to TRBJ2-7; D unclear. Per germline, CDR1 SNHLY and CDR2 FYNNEI. The CDR3 has 13 residues. Trimming took off 7 bases at V and 7 bases at J, with 17 bases between the two ends. This chain's CDR3 is CASTVLRVWEQYF. DNA for the CDR3: TGTGCCAGCACGGTCCTCCGGGTCTGGGAGCAGTACTTC.

This clone was recorded a few times. The chain employs TRBV5-1 and TRBJ2-1; 8 bases map to TRBD2. CDR1 is SGHRS, CDR2 YFSETQ, per germline. With V trimmed by 4 bases and J by 1 base, 10 bases remained unmatched. The CDR3 has 17 amino acids. CDR3 sequence (DNA): TGCGCCAGCAGCGCCAGCGGGGGATATTTGTCCTACAATGAGCAGTTCTTC. Translation gives CASSASGGYLSYNEQFF.

The rearrangement uses TRBV28 and TRBJ1-3; a weak D match, TRBD1 (6 bases). The CDR3 is 16 residues long. V was cut by 4 bases and J by 1 base, with 14 bases left in between. Germline V gives CDR1 MDHEN, CDR2 SYDVKM. As DNA, the CDR3 is TGTGCCAGCAGTTCCCCCGTAGGGGGTTCTGGAAACACCATATATTTT. Protein product: CASSSPVGGSGNTIYF.

V usage is TRBV19 and J usage is TRBJ2-7, with 9 nucleotides matching TRBD1. This CDR3 has 13 residues. Trimming cost V 8 bases and J 3 bases; bases outside gene matches: 5. Germline V lookup: CDR1 LNHDA, CDR2 SQIVND (reference sequence). The CDR3 region has the DNA TGTGCCAGTTCCGGGACAGGGAGCTACGAGCAGTACTTC. Translating it yields CASSGTGSYEQYF.

The count of this clone is one. This chain links TRBV11-3 with TRBJ2-7; D may match TRBD1 or TRBD2 (6 bases each). Trimming shortened V by 4 bases and J by 6 bases, and 16 bases separated the two germline ends. Germline V gene sequence: CDR1 SGHNT, CDR2 YENEEA. The CDR3 runs 14 residues. This chain's CDR3 is CASSSPTGRGEQYF. CDR3 DNA sequence: TGTGCCAGCAGCTCGCCTACAGGGCGGGGCGAGCAGTACTTC. Supplemented by reference TRBV11-3 and TRBJ2-7, the full variable domain reads EAGVVQSPRYKIIEKKQPVAFWCNPISGHNTLYWYLQNLGQGPELLIRYENEEAVDDSQLPKDRFSAERLKGVDSTLKIQPAELGDSAVYLCASSSPTGRGEQYFGPGTRLTVT.

This chain uses TRBV28 with TRBJ1-1; D gene unclear. CDR1 and CDR2 from the germline V gene are MDHEN and SYDVKM. Trimming took 6 bases from V and 8 from J, leaving 13 bases between them. This CDR3 region has 12 residues. CDR3 nucleotide sequence: TGTGCCAGCAGGGTGAACGAGGTCGAAGCTTTCTTT. Translation: CASRVNEVEAFF.

The chain combines TRBV7-9 with TRBJ1-5, with 7 positions matching TRBD1. This CDR3 is 15 amino acids long. V was clipped by 1 base and J by 6 bases; unmatched bases: 6. CDR1 and CDR2 (germline): SEHNR, FQNEAQ (reference sequence). The CDR3 loop is CASSLGGAGGQPQHF. The CDR3 DNA reads as TGTGCCAGCAGCTTAGGAGGGGCAGGGGGTCAGCCCCAGCATTTT.

The rearrangement links TRBV6-1 to TRBJ2-1; a weak D match, TRBD1 (5 bases). CDR1 MNHNS and CDR2 SASEGT come from the germline V gene. CDR3 length: 13 amino acids. V was cut by 2 bases and J by 7 bases, with 9 bases left in between. CDR3 protein: CASSEPGRNEQFF. The CDR3 DNA reads as TGTGCCAGCAGTGAACCAGGGCGGAATGAGCAGTTCTTC.

This clone came up a few times. The rearrangement uses TRBV14 and TRBJ1-1, with D possibly being TRBD1 (5 bases). The V end was cut by 1 base, the J end by 11 bases, with 17 bases between. CDR3 length equals 14 residues. Germline CDR1 reads SGHDN; CDR2 reads FVKESK. CDR3 residues: CASSQVRGVVSAFF. CDR3 DNA: TGTGCCAGCAGCCAAGTGAGAGGGGTTGTCAGCGCTTTCTTT. The variable domain in full, with the rest retrieved from reference TRBV14 and TRBJ1-1, is EAGVTQFPSHSVIEKGQTVTLRCDPISGHDNLYWYRRVMGKEIKFLLHFVKESKQDESGMPNNRFLAERTGGTYSTLKVQPAELEDSGVYFCASSQVRGVVSAFFGQGTRLTVV.

This sequence joins TRBV15 and TRBJ2-7; TRBD2 matches 8 bases. The germline gives CDR1 LNHNV, CDR2 YYDKDF (reference sequence). V shed 2 bases, J shed 5 bases, and the junction held 11 bases outside the gene matches. There are 16 residues in the CDR3. CDR3 nucleotides: TGTGCCACCAGCAGACGTCCGGGACTAGGGTTCCACGAGCAGTACTTC. Encoded protein: CATSRRPGLGFHEQYF.

The chain couples TRBV19 to TRBJ2-3, with 7 nucleotides matching TRBD2. V dropped 8 bases and J dropped 0; count of bases not matched to a gene: 5. CDR3 length equals 14 residues. Germline CDR1 LNHDA, CDR2 SQIVND (reference sequence). CDR3 bases: TGTGCCAGTCGAGCGGGGCCTAGCACAGATACGCAGTATTTT. Amino acids: CASRAGPSTDTQYF.

J is TRBJ2-7 and V is TRBV27, with D unclear. The germline gives CDR1 MNHEY, CDR2 SMNVEV (reference sequence). This CDR3 is built from 11 residues. The ends were cut back, 5 bases at V and 1 base at J, with 3 bases in the middle. DNA of the CDR3: TGTGCCAGCAGTGGGTCCTACGAGCAGTACTTC. Translated: CASSGSYEQYF.

The chain joins TRBV27 to TRBJ2-7; D is uncertain. Germline assignment: CDR1 MNHEY and CDR2 SMNVEV (reference sequence). Trimming cost V 5 bases and J 0 bases, with 17 bases left between them. The CDR3 covers 16 residues. CDR3 sequence: CASSQWSGLSSYEQYF. In DNA, the CDR3 is TGTGCCAGCAGTCAATGGTCCGGGCTGAGCTCCTACGAGCAGTACTTC.

The J gene is TRBJ2-1, the V gene TRBV15; D is possibly TRBD1 (6 bases). In germline, CDR1 is LNHNV, CDR2 YYDKDF (reference sequence). Trimming took 0 bases from V and 2 from J, leaving 11 bases between them. The CDR3 totals 16 residues. CDR3 protein: CATSRDYNRAYNEQFF. In DNA, the CDR3 is TGTGCCACCAGCAGAGATTACAACAGGGCCTACAATGAGCAGTTCTTC.

The rearrangement uses TRBV10-1 and TRBJ2-5, with 14 bases matching TRBD2. Per germline, CDR1 WNHNN and CDR2 SYGVQD (reference sequence). The CDR3 has 16 residues. Trimming removed 3 bases from V and 4 bases from J; junction bases left unmatched: 4. Written as DNA, the CDR3 is TGCGCCAGCAGTGATGGACTAGCGGGAGGAGGAGAGACCCAGTACTTC. As protein: CASSDGLAGGGETQYF.